In this sample, the clone carrying this T cell receptor (beta chain) turned up once. Its antigen is still unknown. The record originates from a study of OX40 agonist ivuxolimab in advanced cancers. About the research overall: Ivuxolimab, an antibody that agonizes OX40 (CD134), was administered to the patients. Findings of the study overall: The study did not work out the antigen specificity of the expanded peripheral T cells. At 0.1 to 3.0 mg/kg and by week 6, clonal expansion occurred in CD4+ and CD8+ blood T cells.

At cycle 4 day 1, cycle 7 day 1, and baseline, blood was sampled. The assay was immunoSEQ multiplex PCR, and TCRdb's table has in-frame clones only and misses some. The table lists tens of thousands of clones, 75% to 90% of them singletons, with about 0.5% in the top ten. The CDR3 runs to 14 residues. V was trimmed by 6 bases and J by 5 bases, leaving 14 bases between them. Germline CDR1 reads MNHEY; CDR2 reads SVGAGI. The starting material was CD4+ or CD8+ T cells sorted from blood, obtained in a trial of the OX40 agonist ivuxolimab. The rearrangement joins TRBV6-5 to TRBJ1-5, with unresolved D. The TCR sequence derives from an adult with an advanced solid tumor such as melanoma, head and neck, liver or kidney cancer. In nucleotides, the CDR3 is TGTGCCAGCAGCCCTGGCGCTGGACATCAGCCCCAGCATTTT. Its protein product is CASSPGAGHQPQHF.